This T cell receptor (beta chain) was sequenced in a study of T cells in localized non-small cell lung cancer. Points from the study as a whole: For the top 100 tumor clones, a median about 57 also appeared in adjacent lung.

The CDR3 sequence is 14 residues long. Germline CDR1 and CDR2: SGHNT and YENEEA. With 7 bases removed from V and 2 bases from J, the gap between germline ends came to 11 bases. Remarks on this clone: Its antigen remains unidentified.

Libraries were prepared by immunoSEQ multiplex PCR; TCRdb keeps only in-frame clonotypes and omits some of them. The table has around 83,000 clones, about three quarters seen once. The chain has TRBV11-3 and TRBJ2-2; D ambiguous. The specimen was PBMCs, collected before any cancer treatment. The sequence came from a man between 40 and 70 years old with stage II squamous cell lung carcinoma. The CDR3 here is CASTPDPNTGELFF. The CDR3 nucleotides are TGTGCCAGCACCCCTGACCCTAACACCGGGGAGCTGTTTTTT.